This T cell receptor (beta chain) was obtained from a study of control samples from healthy donors and cancer patients. Sequencing used immunoSEQ multiplex PCR; TCRdb keeps in-frame clones, though not all of them. This repertoire shows 85,000 to 90,000 clones, more than 75% found once; its top ten account for under 25%. The CDR3 covers 13 residues. CDR1 is MGHDK and CDR2 is SYGVNS in the germline V gene. Deletions cut 2 bases from V and 1 base from J, with 4 bases between. Specimen: blood. V and J are TRBV25-1 and TRBJ2-3, with D hard to call. The receptor's source is a man aged 25-40 years in good health. Written as DNA, the CDR3 is TGTGCCAGCAGTGAACCAGGCACAGATACGCAGTATTTT. It is translated as CASSEPGTDTQYF.